One and the same sample provided the 8 T cell receptor beta chains below, sequenced in a study of blood T cell repertoires in COVID-19. Repertoires were generated with immunoSEQ multiplex PCR, while TCRdb's copy carries only in-frame clones and drops some. The sample consists of 250,000 to 300,000 clones, about 88% of them appearing once. The specimen was peripheral blood. Receptors were obtained from a young woman with COVID-19, enrolled during active disease.

This chain uses TRBV7-6 with TRBJ2-7; 10 nucleotides agree with TRBD1. The CDR3 is made up of 15 amino acids. Losses at the gene ends were 2 bases for V and 3 bases for J; bases not matched to a gene: 4. Germline CDR1 SGHVS, CDR2 FNYEAQ. CDR3 in amino acids: CASSLTRTGGYEQYF. In nucleotides, the CDR3 is TGTGCCAGCAGCTTAACCCGGACAGGGGGCTACGAGCAGTACTTC.

This clone turned up a few times. V gene TRBV7-2 combines with J gene TRBJ2-3; TRBD2 might be the D (5 bases). The CDR3 extends over 16 amino acids. Trimming cost V 1 base and J 2 bases, with 13 bases left between them. Germline assignment: CDR1 SGHTA and CDR2 FQGNSA. CDR3 nucleotides: TGTGCCAGCAGCTTAGTAGGCCAGGACTTCACAGATACGCAGTATTTT. It translates to CASSLVGQDFTDTQYF.

This chain connects TRBV18 to TRBJ1-3, with TRBD1 matching 11 bases. Germline V gene lookup returns CDR1 KGHSH and CDR2 LQKENI. J gave up 1 base and V 4 bases, and 6 bases lay outside the gene matches. CDR3 size: 17 residues. CDR3 sequence (DNA): TGTGCCAGCTCACAAGGACAGGGGGCGCGATCTGGAAACACCATATATTTT. This sequence encodes CASSQGQGARSGNTIYF.

The rearrangement links TRBV5-4 to TRBJ1-2; tentative D call: TRBD1 (6 bases). Germline V lookup: CDR1 SGHNT, CDR2 YYREEE (reference sequence). V was trimmed by 0 bases and J by 8 bases, leaving 14 bases between them. The CDR3 is made up of 14 amino acids. The CDR3 protein is CASSLVTGPMGYTF. The DNA for the CDR3 is TGTGCCAGCAGCTTGGTGACAGGACCTATGGGCTACACCTTC.

The chain recombines TRBV30 with TRBJ2-7; a weak D match, TRBD1 (6 bases). The germline V gene encodes CDR1 GTSNPN and CDR2 SVGIG (reference sequence). Trimming took 2 bases from V and 2 from J, leaving 13 bases between them. This CDR3 comprises 14 residues. For the CDR3, the DNA is TGTGCCTGGAGTCCGGACAGAAAACCCTACGAGCAGTACTTC. Residues: CAWSPDRKPYEQYF.

This clone has just one count. CDR3 residues: CASSPIGNTGELFF. DNA of the CDR3: TGTGCCAGCAGCCCGATCGGGAACACCGGGGAGCTGTTTTTT. The J gene is TRBJ2-2, the V gene TRBV5-4; D unresolved. Trimming took off 4 bases at V and 1 base at J, with 8 bases between the two ends. Germline CDR1 SGHNT, CDR2 YYREEE (reference sequence). The CDR3 consists of 14 residues.

The rearrangement links TRBV3-1 (or the pseudogene TRBV3-2) to TRBJ2-2; 9 bases agree with TRBD2. CDR1 is LGHDT and CDR2 is YNNKEL in the germline V gene (reference sequence). The CDR3 loop spans 15 amino acids. V gave up 4 bases and J gave up 6 bases; unmatched junction bases: 6. Here the CDR3 DNA reads TGTGCCAGCAGCCCTTCCGGCGGGAGGGCCGGGGAGCTGTTTTTT. Protein product: CASSPSGGRAGELFF.

This clone was seen just once. J is TRBJ1-6 and V is TRBV3-1 (or the pseudogene TRBV3-2); no clear D. CDR3 length: 15 amino acids. Germline assignment: CDR1 LGHDT and CDR2 YNNKEL (reference sequence). Trimming cost V 1 base and J 8 bases, with 12 bases left between them. CDR3 in amino acids: CASSQVEGAYSPLHF. CDR3 bases: TGTGCCAGCAGCCAAGTCGAGGGAGCGTATTCACCCCTCCACTTT.